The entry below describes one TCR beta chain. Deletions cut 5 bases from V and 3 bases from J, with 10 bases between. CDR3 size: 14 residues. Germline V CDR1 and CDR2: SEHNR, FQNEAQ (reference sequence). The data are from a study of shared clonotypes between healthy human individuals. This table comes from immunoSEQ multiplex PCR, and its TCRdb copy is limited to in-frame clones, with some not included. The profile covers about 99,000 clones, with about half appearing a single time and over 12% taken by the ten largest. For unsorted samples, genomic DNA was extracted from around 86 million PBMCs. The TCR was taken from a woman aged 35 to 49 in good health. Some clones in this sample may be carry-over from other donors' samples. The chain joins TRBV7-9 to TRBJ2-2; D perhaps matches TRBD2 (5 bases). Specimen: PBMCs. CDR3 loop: CASSPRGYTGELFF. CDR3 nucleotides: TGTGCCAGCAGCCCCCGGGGTTACACCGGGGAGCTGTTTTTT.